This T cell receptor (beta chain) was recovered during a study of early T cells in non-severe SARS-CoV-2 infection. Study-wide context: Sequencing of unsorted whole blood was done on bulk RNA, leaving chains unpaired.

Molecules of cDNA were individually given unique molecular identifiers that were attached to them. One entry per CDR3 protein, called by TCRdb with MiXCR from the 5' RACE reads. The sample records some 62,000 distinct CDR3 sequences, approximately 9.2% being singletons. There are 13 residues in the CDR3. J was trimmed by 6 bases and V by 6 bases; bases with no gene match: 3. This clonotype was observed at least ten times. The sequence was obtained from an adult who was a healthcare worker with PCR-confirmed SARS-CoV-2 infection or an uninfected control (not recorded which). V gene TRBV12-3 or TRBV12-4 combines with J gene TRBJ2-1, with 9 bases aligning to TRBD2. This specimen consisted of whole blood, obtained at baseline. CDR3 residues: CASRNSGSNEQFF. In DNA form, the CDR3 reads TGTGCCAGCAGAAATAGCGGGAGCAATGAGCAGTTCTTC.